This T cell receptor (beta chain) comes out of a study of blood T cell repertoires in COVID-19. As for the study in general: Collection of acute and convalescent COVID-19 samples took place in the United States, Italy and Spain. PBMCs, B-cell-depleted T cells, or T cells provided the cDNA or gDNA that made up the material.

How the authors handled the data: Reference gene primer amplification in the assay estimated nucleated cell counts. The assay was immunoSEQ multiplex PCR, and TCRdb's table has in-frame clones only and misses some. V, J and clone size were drawn from that table, and D and trimming were deduced from the DNA. The sample carries over 70,000 clones, roughly four fifths recorded once. This CDR3 is built from 17 residues. V dropped 8 bases and J dropped 4; count of bases not matched to a gene: 19. CDR1 SQVTM and CDR2 ANQGSEA come from the germline V gene. This clone has a single count. Source material: peripheral blood. The receptor's source is a human donor in a cohort sampled during active COVID-19. The rearrangement uses TRBV29-1 and TRBJ2-4; 8 bases map to TRBD2. The CDR3 here is CSFRGGQGEGMKNIQYF. DNA of the CDR3: TGCAGCTTCCGGGGGGGGCAGGGAGAGGGTATGAAAAACATTCAGTACTTC.